This TCR beta chain appears in the sequencing data of a study of blood T cell repertoires in COVID-19. One Seattle source followed patients from active infection through their disease course. Using immunoSEQ multiplex PCR, the repertoire was profiled, and TCRdb retains in-frame clones only, with some absent. The sample lists 120,000 to 150,000 clones, 84% occurring once. Trimming cost V 4 bases and J 2 bases, with 17 bases left between them. This CDR3 comprises 16 residues. The germline CDR1 and CDR2 sequences are MDHEN and SYDVKM. This chain joins TRBV28 and TRBJ1-2; TRBD1 might be the D (6 bases). Sequencing was performed on peripheral blood. The sequence was obtained from a man aged 25-45 years with COVID-19, enrolled during active disease. CDR3 sequence: CASSYPQGPTNYGYTF. The DNA for the CDR3 is TGTGCCAGCAGTTACCCCCAGGGGCCCACCAACTATGGCTACACCTTC.